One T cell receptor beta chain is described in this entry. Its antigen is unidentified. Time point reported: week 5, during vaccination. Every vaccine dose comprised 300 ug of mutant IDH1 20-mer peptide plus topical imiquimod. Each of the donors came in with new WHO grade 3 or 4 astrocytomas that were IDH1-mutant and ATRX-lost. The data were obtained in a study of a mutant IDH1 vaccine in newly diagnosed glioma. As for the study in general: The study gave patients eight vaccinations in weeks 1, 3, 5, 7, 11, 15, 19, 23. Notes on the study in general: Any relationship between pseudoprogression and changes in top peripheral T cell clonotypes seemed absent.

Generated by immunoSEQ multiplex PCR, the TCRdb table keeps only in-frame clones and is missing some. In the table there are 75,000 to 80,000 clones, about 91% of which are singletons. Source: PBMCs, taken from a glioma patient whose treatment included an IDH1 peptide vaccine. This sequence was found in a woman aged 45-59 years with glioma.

In nucleotides, the CDR3 is TGTGCCAGCAGTTTGTACGGGGGCAATCAGCCCCAGCATTTT. It specifies CASSLYGGNQPQHF. This chain links TRBV28 with TRBJ1-5; no reliable D call. Between the trimmed V and J ends, which lost 3 bases and 2 bases, there was a span of 8 bases. This CDR3 contains 14 residues. Germline values: CDR1 MDHEN, CDR2 SYDVKM.